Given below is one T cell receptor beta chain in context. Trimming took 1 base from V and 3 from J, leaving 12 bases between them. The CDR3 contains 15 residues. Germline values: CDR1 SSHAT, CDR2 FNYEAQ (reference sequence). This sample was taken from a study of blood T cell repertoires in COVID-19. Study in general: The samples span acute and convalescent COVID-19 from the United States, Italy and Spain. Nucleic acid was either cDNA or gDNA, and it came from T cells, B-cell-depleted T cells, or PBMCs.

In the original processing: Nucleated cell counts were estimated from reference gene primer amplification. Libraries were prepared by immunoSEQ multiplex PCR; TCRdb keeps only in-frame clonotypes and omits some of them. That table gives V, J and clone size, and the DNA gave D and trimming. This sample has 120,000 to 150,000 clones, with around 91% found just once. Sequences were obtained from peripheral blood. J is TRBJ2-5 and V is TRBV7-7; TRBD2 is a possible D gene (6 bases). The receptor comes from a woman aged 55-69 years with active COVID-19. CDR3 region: CASSLGPGREETQYF. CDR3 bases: TGTGCCAGCAGCTTAGGTCCCGGGAGAGAAGAGACCCAGTACTTC.